The 24 T cell receptor beta chains given below trace back to one sample, sequenced in a study of OX40 agonist ivuxolimab in advanced cancers. Sequencing used immunoSEQ multiplex PCR; TCRdb keeps in-frame clones, though not all of them. Among approximately 76,000 clones listed, approximately 85% were seen once. The specimen was CD4+ or CD8+ T cells sorted from blood, collected in a trial of the OX40 agonist ivuxolimab. The receptors derive from an adult with an advanced solid tumor such as melanoma, head and neck, liver or kidney cancer.

CDR3 protein: CASSSGLGGVAGELFF. CDR3 coding DNA: TGTGCCAGCAGCTCCGGACTAGGTGGGGTCGCCGGGGAGCTGTTTTTT. The rearrangement links TRBV11-3 to TRBJ2-2; 7 positions agree with TRBD2. Trimming at V came to 4 bases and at J to 6 bases, leaving 11 bases not matched to a gene. This CDR3 spans 16 amino acids. Germline values: CDR1 SGHNT, CDR2 YENEEA.

The CDR3 here is CASALGNEQFF. The CDR3 region has the DNA TGCGCCAGCGCCCTGGGCAATGAGCAGTTCTTC. The genes are TRBV5-1 and TRBJ2-1; unclear D gene. Deletions cut 7 bases from V and 6 bases from J, with 8 bases between. The CDR3 spans 11 residues. The germline gives CDR1 SGHRS, CDR2 YFSETQ.

The V and J genes are TRBV19 and TRBJ1-5; the D is unclear. Trimming took 1 base from V and 5 from J, leaving 9 bases between them. This CDR3 contains 14 residues. Germline values: CDR1 LNHDA, CDR2 SQIVND (reference sequence). CDR3 sequence (DNA): TGTGCCAGTAGTATAGGGACCCCAGATCAGCCCCAGCATTTT. This gives the protein CASSIGTPDQPQHF.

This sequence joins TRBV19 and TRBJ1-3; no definite D call. V was clipped by 5 bases and J by 0 bases, with 14 bases between them. The CDR3 loop spans 16 amino acids. CDR1 and CDR2 from the germline V gene are LNHDA and SQIVND (reference sequence). In DNA form, the CDR3 reads TGTGCCAGTAGTCTCCGGGTAGCGGACTCTGGAAACACCATATATTTT. It codes for CASSLRVADSGNTIYF.

The chain couples TRBV7-2 to TRBJ2-1, with D maybe TRBD2 (6 bases). V lost 2 bases to trimming and J lost 8 bases, with 10 bases between them. Germline V gives CDR1 SGHTA, CDR2 FQGNSA. The CDR3 is made up of 13 amino acids. For the CDR3, the DNA is TGTGCCAGCAGCTTAACGCCGGGGGATGAGCAGTTCTTC. Its translation: CASSLTPGDEQFF. Filled out from reference TRBV7-2 and TRBJ2-1, the complete variable domain reads GAGVSQSPSNKVTEKGKDVELRCDPISGHTALYWYRQSLGQGLEFLIYFQGNSAPDKSGLPSDRFSAERTGGSVSTLTIQRTQQEDSAVYLCASSLTPGDEQFFGPGTRLTVL.

V is TRBV19 and J is TRBJ1-1; unclear D gene. Germline values: CDR1 LNHDA, CDR2 SQIVND (reference sequence). V was trimmed by 3 bases and J by 2 bases, leaving 10 bases between them. The CDR3 loop spans 14 amino acids. The CDR3: CASSMPKPNTEAFF. The CDR3 nucleotides are TGTGCCAGTAGTATGCCAAAACCAAACACTGAAGCTTTCTTT.

The rearrangement joins TRBV11-2 to TRBJ2-7; D unresolved. Germline V lookup: CDR1 SGHAT, CDR2 FQNNGV. Trimming took 6 bases from V and 2 from J, leaving 11 bases between them. The CDR3 is 13 residues long. CDR3 DNA sequence: TGTGCCAGCAGAAAGGAGAAGACCTACGAGCAGTACTTC. Protein product: CASRKEKTYEQYF.

The J gene is TRBJ2-3, the V gene TRBV7-8; D gene unclear. The CDR3 runs to 21 residues. V lost 1 base, J lost 0 bases, and 26 bases lay in between. In germline, CDR1 is SGHVS, CDR2 FQNEAQ. The DNA for the CDR3 is TGTGCCAGCAGCTTAGAATTAGGAGCCTTCTCTCAAATTACTAGCACAGATACGCAGTATTTT. It is translated as CASSLELGAFSQITSTDTQYF.

This CDR3 reads CASSYSGDYGYTF. For the CDR3, the DNA is TGTGCCAGCAGTTACTCCGGGGACTATGGCTACACCTTC. V gene TRBV6-6 combines with J gene TRBJ1-2; no reliable D call. The CDR3 has 13 amino acids. Between the trimmed V and J ends, which lost 0 bases and 3 bases, there was a span of 5 bases. CDR1 is MNHNY and CDR2 is SVGAGI in the germline V gene (reference sequence).

The chain employs TRBV6-5 and TRBJ1-4; D may be TRBD1 (6 bases). Trimming removed 10 bases at V and 6 bases at J, with 18 bases between. Germline V gene data show CDR1 as MNHEY and CDR2 as SVGAGI. The length of the CDR3 is 14 residues. This CDR3 reads CATQSGTWDEKLFF. DNA for the CDR3: TGTGCCACCCAGAGCGGGACATGGGATGAAAAACTGTTTTTT.

The chain combines TRBV10-3 with TRBJ2-7, with TRBD2 matching 11 bases. Losses at the gene ends were 6 bases for V and 6 bases for J; bases not matched to a gene: 10. The CDR3 spans 15 residues. Germline CDR1 ENHRY, CDR2 SYGVKD. The CDR3 loop reads CAISVGLAVRGEQYF. CDR3 nucleotides: TGTGCCATCAGCGTGGGACTAGCGGTCCGGGGCGAGCAGTACTTC.

The chain combines TRBV30 with TRBJ1-4; a weak D match, TRBD1 (6 bases). The CDR3 is made up of 13 amino acids. V shed 8 bases and J shed 8 bases, with 18 bases lying between them. The V gene's germline CDR1 is GTSNPN and CDR2 SVGIG (reference sequence). CDR3 in DNA: TGTGCCAGAAGGGGGGGTTTTGGAGAAAAACTGTTTTTT. Its protein product is CARRGGFGEKLFF.

V usage is TRBV7-2 and J usage is TRBJ1-4; D is perhaps TRBD1 (6 bases). CDR1 is SGHTA, CDR2 FQGNSA, per germline. CDR3 size: 15 residues. The ends were cut back, 2 bases at V and 5 bases at J, with 12 bases in the middle. CDR3 DNA sequence: TGTGCCAGCAGCTTAAGGAGCAGGGGCAATGAAAAACTGTTTTTT. Translation: CASSLRSRGNEKLFF.

This rearrangement joins TRBV12-5 to TRBJ2-3, with 10 nucleotides matching TRBD1. Per germline, CDR1 LGHNT and CDR2 FRNRAP. The CDR3 runs 15 residues. V lost 5 bases, J lost 4 bases, and 6 bases stayed unmatched. This CDR3 reads CASGPGQGGADTQYF. CDR3 coding DNA: TGTGCTAGTGGTCCTGGACAGGGGGGAGCAGATACGCAGTATTTT.

V and J are TRBV10-3 and TRBJ2-3; D remains ambiguous. Looked up from germline, CDR1 is ENHRY and CDR2 is SYGVKD. Trimming took off 1 base at V and 5 bases at J, with 4 bases between the two ends. The CDR3 runs to 12 residues. In DNA form, the CDR3 reads TGTGCCATCAGTGAGTGGGGAGATACGCAGTATTTT. It specifies CAISEWGDTQYF.

The chain is built from TRBV30 and TRBJ1-1; D not certain. The CDR3 sequence is 13 residues long. CDR1 is GTSNPN and CDR2 is SVGIG in the germline V gene (reference sequence). V lost 5 bases and J 3 bases, leaving 13 bases between the germline ends. The CDR3 region has the DNA TGTGCCTGGGCCCGAGGGAGTTACACTGAAGCTTTCTTT. It translates to CAWARGSYTEAFF.

This rearrangement joins TRBV4-3 to TRBJ1-4; 9 bases map to TRBD1. The germline CDR1 and CDR2 sequences are LGHNA and YSLEER. The CDR3 loop spans 16 amino acids. V dropped 1 base and J dropped 4; count of bases not matched to a gene: 4. The CDR3 nucleotides are TGCGCCAGCAGCCAAGTAGACAGGGGGTTTAATGAAAAACTGTTTTTT. Amino acid sequence: CASSQVDRGFNEKLFF.

This chain joins TRBV11-2 and TRBJ1-1; D remains unclear. V shed 7 bases and J shed 3 bases, with 12 bases lying between them. The CDR3 runs 13 residues. Germline CDR1 and CDR2: SGHAT and FQNNGV. CDR3: CASNSAVYTEAFF. The CDR3 nucleotides read TGTGCCAGCAACTCGGCAGTCTACACTGAAGCTTTCTTT. The complete variable domain, with remaining parts taken from reference TRBV11-2 and TRBJ1-1, reads EAGVAQSPRYKIIEKRQSVAFWCNPISGHATLYWYQQILGQGPKLLIQFQNNGVVDDSQLPKDRFSAERLKGVDSTLKIQPAKLEDSAVYLCASNSAVYTEAFFGQGTRLTVV.

This sequence joins TRBV9 and TRBJ1-2, with unresolved D. Trimming pared 4 bases from V and 4 bases from J, leaving 14 bases between. The germline gives CDR1 SGDLS, CDR2 YYNGEE. The CDR3 is made up of 14 amino acids. CDR3 sequence: CASSPWTRSYGYTF. CDR3 in DNA: TGTGCCAGCAGCCCTTGGACCAGGAGCTATGGCTACACCTTC.

The chain links TRBV7-9 to TRBJ1-2; no firm D call. Trimming took 5 bases from V and 10 from J, leaving 23 bases between them. CDR1 SEHNR and CDR2 FQNEAQ come from the germline V gene (reference sequence). The CDR3 is made up of 15 amino acids. The DNA of the CDR3 is TGTGCCAGCAGCAGCAGCTCCTGGTTCCCTCTTAACTACACCTTC. Translating gives CASSSSSWFPLNYTF.

V gene TRBV7-9 combines with J gene TRBJ1-2, with D perhaps TRBD1 (5 bases). Germline V gene sequence: CDR1 SEHNR, CDR2 FQNEAQ (reference sequence). Trimming pared 3 bases from V and 7 bases from J, leaving 12 bases between. The CDR3 length is 13 residues. CDR3 coding DNA: TGTGCCAGCAGCTTGGACATGAGTTTTGGCTACACCTTC. It encodes CASSLDMSFGYTF.

Here the CDR3 DNA reads TGTGCCAGTAGCCCCGGAGGGAGAGGCACTGAAGCTTTCTTT. Its protein product is CASSPGGRGTEAFF. This chain joins TRBV19 and TRBJ1-1; D gene uncertain. Germline loops: CDR1 LNHDA, CDR2 SQIVND (reference sequence). The length of the CDR3 is 14 residues. The germline V and J ends were trimmed by 6 bases and 4 bases, with 15 bases remaining between them. The variable domain in full, with the rest retrieved from reference TRBV19 and TRBJ1-1, is DGGITQSPKYLFRKEGQNVTLSCEQNLNHDAMYWYRQDPGQGLRLIYYSQIVNDFQKGDIAEGYSVSREKKESFPLTVTSAQKNPTAFYLCASSPGGRGTEAFFGQGTRLTVV.

This chain links TRBV19 with TRBJ1-4, with D unresolved. This CDR3 has 17 amino acids. The V gene lost 7 bases and the J gene lost 5 bases, with 23 bases spanning the gap. Germline V gene sequence: CDR1 LNHDA, CDR2 SQIVND (reference sequence). DNA for the CDR3: TGTGCCAGTACAACCTTCCCACCGGTTCGGTTCAATGAAAAACTGTTTTTT. As protein: CASTTFPPVRFNEKLFF.

The chain carries TRBV28 and TRBJ2-4; 7 positions agree with TRBD1. The J segment lost 0 bases and the V segment lost 4 bases, leaving 9 bases of the junction unmatched. Germline V CDR1 and CDR2: MDHEN, SYDVKM. This CDR3 comprises 17 residues. CDR3 protein: CASSSLGTELAKNIQYF. For the CDR3, the DNA is TGTGCCAGCAGTTCACTCGGGACAGAATTAGCCAAAAACATTCAGTACTTC.